Here is one TCR beta chain with its context. Its antigen is undetermined. This sample is drawn from a study of T-cell memory formation after mild COVID-19. About the study: TCR clustering was largely donor specific.

V lost 2 bases and J 8 bases, leaving 7 bases between the germline ends. The CDR3 consists of 12 residues. Germline CDR1 and CDR2: SEHNR and FQNEAQ (reference sequence). TCRdb processed the 5' RACE reads anew with MiXCR; each CDR3 protein has one entry. The repertoire holds hundreds of thousands of distinct CDR3 sequences, with less than 25% as singletons. Study-wide findings and caveats: Some SARS-CoV-2-responding clones were already detected in memory before infection. The CD4+ clones that contracted clustered mainly within CM and EM, and the CD8+ clones concentrated in EMRA. The authors left the SARS-CoV-2 specificity of second-wave clones peaking on day 37 unconfirmed.

The sequenced sample consisted of PBMCs or a T cell subset sorted from them (not recorded which). The chain has TRBV7-9 and TRBJ2-1; possibly TRBD2 for D (5 bases). This clonotype was obtained from an adult woman who had mild COVID-19 (a few samples of this study predate the infection). Cell type and time point are not known. CDR3: CASSLSSYEQFF. CDR3 DNA: TGTGCCAGCAGCTTATCTAGCTATGAGCAGTTCTTC.